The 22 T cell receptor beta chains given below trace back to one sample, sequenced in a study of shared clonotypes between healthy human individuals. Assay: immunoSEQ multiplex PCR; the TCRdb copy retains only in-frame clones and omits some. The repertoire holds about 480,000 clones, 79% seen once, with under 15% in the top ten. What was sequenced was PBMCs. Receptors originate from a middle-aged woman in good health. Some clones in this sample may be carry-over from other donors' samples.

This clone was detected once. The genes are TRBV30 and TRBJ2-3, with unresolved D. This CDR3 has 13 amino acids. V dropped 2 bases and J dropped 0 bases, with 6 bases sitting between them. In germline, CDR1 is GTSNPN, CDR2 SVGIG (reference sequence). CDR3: CAWSLTSTDTQYF. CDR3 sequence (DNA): TGTGCCTGGAGTCTTACTAGCACAGATACGCAGTATTTT.

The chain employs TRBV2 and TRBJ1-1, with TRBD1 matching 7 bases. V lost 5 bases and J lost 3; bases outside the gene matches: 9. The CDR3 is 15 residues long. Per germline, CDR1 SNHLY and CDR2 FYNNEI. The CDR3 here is CASSSDRASYTEAFF. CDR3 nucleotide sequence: TGTGCCAGCAGTTCCGACAGGGCTTCATACACTGAAGCTTTCTTT.

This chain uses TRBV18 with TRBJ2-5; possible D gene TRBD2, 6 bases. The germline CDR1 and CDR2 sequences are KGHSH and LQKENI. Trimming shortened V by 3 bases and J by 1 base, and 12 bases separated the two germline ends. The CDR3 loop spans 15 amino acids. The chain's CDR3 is CASSPLGGTQETQYF. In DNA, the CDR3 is TGTGCCAGCTCACCGTTAGGCGGGACCCAAGAGACCCAGTACTTC.

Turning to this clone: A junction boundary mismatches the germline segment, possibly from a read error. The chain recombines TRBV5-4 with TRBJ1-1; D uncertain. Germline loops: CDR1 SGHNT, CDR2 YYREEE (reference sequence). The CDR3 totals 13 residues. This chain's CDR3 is CASRLEMNTEAFF. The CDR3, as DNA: TGTGCCAGCAGGTTGGAAATGAACACTGAAGCTTTCTTT.

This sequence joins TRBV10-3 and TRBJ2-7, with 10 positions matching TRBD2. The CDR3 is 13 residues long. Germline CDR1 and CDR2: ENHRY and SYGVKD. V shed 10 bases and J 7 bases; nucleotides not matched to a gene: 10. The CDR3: CASRLAGRREQYF. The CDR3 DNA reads TGTGCCAGCCGACTAGCGGGCCGGAGAGAGCAGTACTTC.

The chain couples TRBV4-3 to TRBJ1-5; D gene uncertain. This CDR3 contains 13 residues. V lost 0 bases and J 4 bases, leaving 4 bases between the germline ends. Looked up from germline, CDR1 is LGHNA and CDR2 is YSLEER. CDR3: CASSQDLNQPQHF. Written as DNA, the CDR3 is TGCGCCAGCAGCCAAGATCTGAATCAGCCCCAGCATTTT.

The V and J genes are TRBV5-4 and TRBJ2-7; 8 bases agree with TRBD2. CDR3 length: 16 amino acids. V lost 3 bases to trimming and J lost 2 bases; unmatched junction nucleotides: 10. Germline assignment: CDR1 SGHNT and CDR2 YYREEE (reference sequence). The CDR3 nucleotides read TGTGCCAGCAGCTCGGGGGGGGGTTCTACAACCTACGAGCAGTACTTC. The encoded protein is CASSSGGGSTTYEQYF.

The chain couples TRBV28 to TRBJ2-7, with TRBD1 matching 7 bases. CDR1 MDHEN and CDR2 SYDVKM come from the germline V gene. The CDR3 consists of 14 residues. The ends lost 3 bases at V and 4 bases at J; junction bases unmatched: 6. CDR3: CASSFGTVYYEQYF. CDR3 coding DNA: TGTGCCAGCAGTTTTGGGACAGTGTATTACGAGCAGTACTTC. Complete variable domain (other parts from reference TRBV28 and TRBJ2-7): DVKVTQSSRYLVKRTGEKVFLECVQDMDHENMFWYRQDPGLGLRLIYFSYDVKMKEKGDIPEGYSVSREKKERFSLILESASTNQTSMYLCASSFGTVYYEQYFGPGTRLTVT.

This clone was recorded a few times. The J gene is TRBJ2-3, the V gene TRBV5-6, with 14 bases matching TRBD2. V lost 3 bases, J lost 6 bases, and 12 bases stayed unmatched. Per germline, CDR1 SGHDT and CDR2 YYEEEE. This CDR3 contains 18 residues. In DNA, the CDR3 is TGTGCCAGCAGCTCAAGGACCGGGACTAGCGGGAGTAGTGATACGCAGTATTTT. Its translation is CASSSRTGTSGSSDTQYF.

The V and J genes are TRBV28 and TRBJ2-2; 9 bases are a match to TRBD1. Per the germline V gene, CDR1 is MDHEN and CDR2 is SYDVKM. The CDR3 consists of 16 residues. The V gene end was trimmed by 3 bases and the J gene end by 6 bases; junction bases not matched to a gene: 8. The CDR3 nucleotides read TGTGCCAGCAGTTTTGCCGGGACAGGGATCCCCGGGGAGCTGTTTTTT. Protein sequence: CASSFAGTGIPGELFF.

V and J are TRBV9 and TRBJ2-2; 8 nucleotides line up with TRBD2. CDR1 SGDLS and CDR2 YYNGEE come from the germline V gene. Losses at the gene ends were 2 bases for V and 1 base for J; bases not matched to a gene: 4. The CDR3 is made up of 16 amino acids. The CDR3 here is CASSVLAGQNTGELFF. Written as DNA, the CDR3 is TGTGCCAGCAGCGTCTTAGCGGGGCAGAACACCGGGGAGCTGTTTTTT.

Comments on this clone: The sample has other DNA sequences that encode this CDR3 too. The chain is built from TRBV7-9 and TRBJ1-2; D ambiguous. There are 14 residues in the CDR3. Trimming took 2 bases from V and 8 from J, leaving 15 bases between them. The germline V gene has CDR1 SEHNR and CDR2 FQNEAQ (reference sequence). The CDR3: CASSLTGTGVGYTF. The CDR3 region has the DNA TGTGCCAGCAGCTTAACCGGCACCGGAGTGGGCTACACCTTC.

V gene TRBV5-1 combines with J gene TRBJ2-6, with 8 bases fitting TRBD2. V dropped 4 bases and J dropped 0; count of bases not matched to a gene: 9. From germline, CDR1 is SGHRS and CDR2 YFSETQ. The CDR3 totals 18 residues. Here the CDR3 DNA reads TGCGCCAGCAGCCCACGGGGGGGGCTCCGCTCTGGGGCCAACGTCCTGACTTTC. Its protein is CASSPRGGLRSGANVLTF.

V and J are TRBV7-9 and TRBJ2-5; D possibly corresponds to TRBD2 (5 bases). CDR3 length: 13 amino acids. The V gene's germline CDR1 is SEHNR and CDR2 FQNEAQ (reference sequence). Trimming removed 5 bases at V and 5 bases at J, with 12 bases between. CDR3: CASSLLASETQYF. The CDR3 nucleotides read TGTGCCAGCAGCCTGCTAGCTAGCGAGACCCAGTACTTC. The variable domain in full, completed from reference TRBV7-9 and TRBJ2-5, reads DTGVSQNPRHKITKRGQNVTFRCDPISEHNRLYWYRQTLGQGPEFLTYFQNEAQLEKSRLLSDRFSAERPKGSFSTLEIQRTEQGDSAMYLCASSLLASETQYFGPGTRLLVL.

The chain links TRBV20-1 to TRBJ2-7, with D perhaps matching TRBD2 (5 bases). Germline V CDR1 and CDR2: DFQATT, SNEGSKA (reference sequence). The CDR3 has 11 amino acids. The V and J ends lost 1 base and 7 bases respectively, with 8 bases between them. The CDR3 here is CSARVVAEQYF. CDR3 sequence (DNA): TGCAGTGCTAGAGTCGTAGCGGAGCAGTACTTC.

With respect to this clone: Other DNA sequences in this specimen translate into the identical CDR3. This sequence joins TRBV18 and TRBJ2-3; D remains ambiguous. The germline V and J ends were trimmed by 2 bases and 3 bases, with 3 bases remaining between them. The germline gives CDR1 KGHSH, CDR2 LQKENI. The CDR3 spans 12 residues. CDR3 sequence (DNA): TGTGCCAGCTCACCAGGTACAGATACGCAGTATTTT. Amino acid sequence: CASSPGTDTQYF.

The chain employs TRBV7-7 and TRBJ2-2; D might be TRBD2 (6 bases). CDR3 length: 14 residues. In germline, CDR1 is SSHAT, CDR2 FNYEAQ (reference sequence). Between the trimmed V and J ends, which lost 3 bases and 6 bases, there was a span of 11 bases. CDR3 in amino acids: CASSLELAAGELFF. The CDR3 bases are TGTGCCAGCAGCTTGGAACTAGCAGCCGGGGAGCTGTTTTTT.

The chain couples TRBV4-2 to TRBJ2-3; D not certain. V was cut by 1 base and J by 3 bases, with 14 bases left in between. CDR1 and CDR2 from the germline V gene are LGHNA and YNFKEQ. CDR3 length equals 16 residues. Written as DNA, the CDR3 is TGTGCCAGCAGCCAAGTTGGAGTCCTCGGGACAGATACGCAGTATTTT. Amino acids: CASSQVGVLGTDTQYF.

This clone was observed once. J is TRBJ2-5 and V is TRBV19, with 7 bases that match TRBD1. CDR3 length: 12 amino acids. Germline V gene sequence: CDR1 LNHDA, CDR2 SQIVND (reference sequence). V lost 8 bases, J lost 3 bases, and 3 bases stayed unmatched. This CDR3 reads CASQDRKETQYF. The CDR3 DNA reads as TGTGCCAGTCAGGACAGGAAAGAGACCCAGTACTTC.

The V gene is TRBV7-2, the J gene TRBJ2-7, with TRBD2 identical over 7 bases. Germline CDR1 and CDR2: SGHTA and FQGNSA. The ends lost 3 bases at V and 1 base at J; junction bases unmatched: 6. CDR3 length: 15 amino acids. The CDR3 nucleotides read TGTGCCAGCAGCTTTTCCAGCGGGGAGTCCTACGAGCAGTACTTC. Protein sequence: CASSFSSGESYEQYF.

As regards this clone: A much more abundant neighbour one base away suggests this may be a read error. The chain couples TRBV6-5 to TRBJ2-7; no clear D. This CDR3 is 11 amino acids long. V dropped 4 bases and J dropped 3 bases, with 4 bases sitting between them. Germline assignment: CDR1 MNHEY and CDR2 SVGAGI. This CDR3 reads CASSSLYEQYF. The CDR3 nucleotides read TGTGCCAGCAGTTCCCTCTACGAGCAGTACTTC.

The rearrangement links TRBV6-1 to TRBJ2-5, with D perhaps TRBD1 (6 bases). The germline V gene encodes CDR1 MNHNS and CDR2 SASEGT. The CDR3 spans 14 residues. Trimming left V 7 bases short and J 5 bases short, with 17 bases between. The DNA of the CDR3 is TGTGCCAGCACCCGGGTACAGGGCTATGAGACCCAGTACTTC. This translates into CASTRVQGYETQYF.